The 10 T cell receptor beta chains reported below all come from one sample, sequenced in a study of low-dose radiotherapy and immunotherapy resistance in tumors. First-strand cDNA used TRAV- and TRBV-specific primers, covering alpha and beta chains. TCRs were amplified for around 20 PCR cycles with a constant-region primer and V-primer adapter. TCRdb called the reads again in MiXCR, with one record for every CDR3 protein. The sample contains more than 10,000 distinct CDR3 sequences, less than 65% of which appear only once. The receptors shown here come from a human donor with advanced metastatic prostate, ovarian, gallbladder or colorectal cancer (not recorded which). This table probably holds off-target reads from a library built for another chain.

This clonotype occurred a few times. The chain links TRBV6-4 to TRBJ1-6, with TRBD1 matching 10 bases. Germline lookup yields CDR1 MRHNA and CDR2 SNTAGT. V was clipped by 0 bases and J by 7 bases; unmatched bases: 0. This CDR3 has 15 residues. The CDR3 DNA follows: TGTGCCAGCAGTGACTCGACAGGGGGCAATTCACCCCTCCACTTT. This gives the protein CASSDSTGGNSPLHF.

This clonotype was observed a handful of times. The CDR3 sequence is CASSLASNQPQHF. As DNA, the CDR3 is TGTGCCAGCTCCTTGGCAAGCAATCAGCCCCAGCATTTT. The chain carries TRBV18 and TRBJ1-5; no firm D call. Germline loops: CDR1 KGHSH, CDR2 LQKENI. V lost 6 bases and J lost 1, with 7 bases in between. This CDR3 comprises 13 residues.

The V and J genes are TRBV9 and TRBJ1-6, with 8 positions matching TRBD1. Germline lookup yields CDR1 SGDLS and CDR2 YYNGEE. The CDR3 sequence is 15 residues long. After removal of 7 bases from V and 12 bases from J, the junction contained 15 bases not matched to a gene. The CDR3 DNA is TGTGCCAGCGGGACAGGAACTATCACTCAGGAACCCCTCCACTTT. Its protein product is CASGTGTITQEPLHF.

The chain links TRBV28 to TRBJ2-5; TRBD2 matches 15 bases. With V trimmed by 4 bases and J by 2 bases, 14 bases remained unmatched. The germline V gene has CDR1 MDHEN and CDR2 SYDVKM. This CDR3 contains 20 residues. This chain's CDR3 is CASSSRTSGGALLFQETQYF. The DNA of the CDR3 is TGTGCCAGCAGTTCCCGGACTAGCGGGGGGGCCTTGCTTTTTCAAGAGACCCAGTACTTC.

Only one count was recorded for this clonotype. The rearrangement uses TRBV5-1 and TRBJ1-5; 7 bases match TRBD1. The CDR3 runs 13 residues. J gave up 2 bases and V 4 bases, and 0 bases lay outside the gene matches. Germline V lookup: CDR1 SGHRS, CDR2 YFSETQ. The CDR3, as DNA: TGCGCCAGCAGCGACAGGGGCAATCAGCCCCAGCATTTT. Translated: CASSDRGNQPQHF. Supplemented by reference TRBV5-1 and TRBJ1-5, the full variable domain reads KAGVTQTPRYLIKTRGQQVTLSCSPISGHRSVSWYQQTPGQGLQFLFEYFSETQRNKGNFPGRFSGRQFSNSRSEMNVSTLELGDSALYLCASSDRGNQPQHFGDGTRLSIL.

V gene TRBV7-8 combines with J gene TRBJ2-1; D unclear. The CDR3 spans 13 residues. Germline V CDR1 and CDR2: SGHVS, FQNEAQ. Trimming removed 1 base at V and 9 bases at J, with 10 bases between. CDR3 bases: TGTGCCAGCAGCTTAGGATTTTCGAGTGAGCAGTTCTTC. Protein product: CASSLGFSSEQFF.

This sequence joins TRBV19 and TRBJ2-3, with TRBD2 matching over 8 bases. V was pared by 3 bases and J by 8 bases, with 10 bases of the junction left unmatched. Germline CDR1 is LNHDA and CDR2 is SQIVND (reference sequence). This CDR3 contains 15 residues. The CDR3 loop is CASSIDSGAQGTQYF. CDR3 nucleotide sequence: TGTGCCAGTAGTATTGATAGCGGGGCCCAGGGTACGCAGTATTTT.

The chain recombines TRBV6-2 or TRBV6-3 with TRBJ1-1, with unresolved D. The CDR3 is made up of 12 amino acids. Germline CDR1 MNHEY, CDR2 SVGEGT. With 7 bases removed from V and 4 bases from J, the gap between germline ends came to 10 bases. This chain's CDR3 is CASTSGVTEAFF. CDR3 DNA: TGTGCCAGCACCTCTGGGGTCACTGAAGCTTTCTTT.

The chain combines TRBV20-1 with TRBJ2-1; 10 nucleotides match TRBD2. Germline V gene data show CDR1 as DFQATT and CDR2 as SNEGSKA (reference sequence). The CDR3 contains 14 residues. Trimming cost V 6 bases and J 7 bases; bases outside gene matches: 9. CDR3 protein: CSAWRPSGSNEQFF. The CDR3 coding sequence is TGCAGTGCGTGGCGGCCTAGCGGGAGTAATGAGCAGTTCTTC.

This clonotype occurred a few times. V and J are TRBV6-5 and TRBJ1-1; D perhaps matches TRBD1 (5 bases). The length of the CDR3 is 15 residues. Trimming took off 7 bases at V and 0 bases at J, with 15 bases between the two ends. From germline, CDR1 is MNHEY and CDR2 SVGAGI. CDR3 in amino acids: CASNGWAGVNTEAFF. The CDR3 DNA reads TGTGCCAGCAATGGTTGGGCGGGGGTGAACACTGAAGCTTTCTTT.